These 12 T cell receptor beta chains came from one sample sequenced in a study of blood T cell repertoires in COVID-19. TCRdb's table, derived via immunoSEQ multiplex PCR, lists solely in-frame clones and lacks some. This sample yields 120,000 or so clones, of which approximately 82% are seen a single time; 5.9% belongs to the top ten. The source material was peripheral blood. These receptors were taken from a man at least 80 years old with active or convalescent COVID-19.

This clone was recorded only once. This chain connects TRBV12-3 or TRBV12-4 to TRBJ2-2; D not certain. V dropped 7 bases and J dropped 2 bases, with 5 bases sitting between them. The CDR3 extends over 12 amino acids. The CDR3 coding sequence is TGTGCCAGCACCCCTAACACCGGGGAGCTGTTTTTT. This encodes CASTPNTGELFF.

V is TRBV6-1 and J is TRBJ2-7; the match to TRBD2 covers 7 bases. CDR3 length equals 15 residues. Germline V gene data show CDR1 as MNHNS and CDR2 as SASEGT. V lost 2 bases and J lost 0; bases outside the gene matches: 4. The CDR3 sequence is CASSESRTSSYEQYF. Here the CDR3 DNA reads TGTGCCAGCAGTGAAAGTAGGACTAGCTCCTACGAGCAGTACTTC.

The rearrangement uses TRBV6-5 and TRBJ1-1; TRBD1 matches at 11 bases. The CDR3 is made up of 14 amino acids. J lost 5 bases, V lost 11 bases, and 10 bases had no gene match. Germline V gene data show CDR1 as MNHEY and CDR2 as SVGAGI. The CDR3 coding sequence is TGTGCCGCGGCGGACAGGGGGCGGGAAACTGAAGCTTTCTTT. It encodes CAAADRGRETEAFF.

The chain uses TRBV7-9 and TRBJ2-3; D gene unclear. V gave up 0 bases and J gave up 4 bases, with 14 bases separating them. CDR1 and CDR2 (germline): SEHNR, FQNEAQ (reference sequence). The CDR3 length is 16 residues. The CDR3, as DNA: TGTGCCAGCAGCTTAGCGGGTTCGGAGTTTGCAGATACGCAGTATTTT. It is translated as CASSLAGSEFADTQYF.

This rearrangement joins TRBV2 to TRBJ2-7; D may be TRBD2 (5 bases). CDR3 size: 11 residues. V gave up 11 bases and J gave up 4 bases, with 12 bases separating them. The V gene's germline CDR1 is SNHLY and CDR2 FYNNEI. CDR3 coding DNA: TGTGCCGGTCGGACGGGGTACGAGCAGTACTTC. Amino acid sequence: CAGRTGYEQYF.

This chain joins TRBV5-1 and TRBJ2-5; D not resolved. This CDR3 comprises 14 residues. Trimming took 5 bases from V and 0 from J, leaving 11 bases between them. The germline V gene has CDR1 SGHRS and CDR2 YFSETQ. The CDR3 reads CASRPGSHQETQYF. CDR3 sequence (DNA): TGCGCCAGCAGGCCCGGGTCTCACCAAGAGACCCAGTACTTC.

With respect to this clone: This same CDR3 is encoded by further DNA sequences in the sample. J is TRBJ2-7 and V is TRBV11-3; 7 bases fit TRBD2. J gave up 1 base and V 5 bases, and 5 bases lay outside the gene matches. The CDR3 contains 14 residues. The germline V gene encodes CDR1 SGHNT and CDR2 YENEEA. CDR3: CASSPGGGSYEQYF. The CDR3 region has the DNA TGTGCCAGCAGCCCAGGCGGGGGATCCTACGAGCAGTACTTC.

The V and J genes are TRBV18 and TRBJ2-3, with D tentatively TRBD1 (5 bases). Germline CDR1 KGHSH, CDR2 LQKENI. The CDR3 is 17 amino acids. V lost 3 bases and J 3 bases, leaving 19 bases between the germline ends. The CDR3 protein is CASSPPQAHEFTDTQYF. In DNA, the CDR3 is TGTGCCAGCTCACCCCCACAGGCGCACGAATTTACAGATACGCAGTATTTT. The full variable domain, its missing parts supplied by reference TRBV18 and TRBJ2-3, is NAGVMQNPRHLVRRRGQEARLRCSPMKGHSHVYWYRQLPEEGLKFMVYLQKENIIDESGMPKERFSAEFPKEGPSILRIQQVVRGDSAAYFCASSPPQAHEFTDTQYFGPGTRLTVL.

The chain recombines TRBV19 with TRBJ2-7, with 11 bases matching TRBD2. V trimming: 3 bases; J trimming: 4 bases; junction bases outside the gene matches: 5. Germline V lookup: CDR1 LNHDA, CDR2 SQIVND (reference sequence). The CDR3 extends over 15 amino acids. The DNA for the CDR3 is TGTGCCAGTAGTATGGTAGCGGGGGGGCTATACGAGCAGTACTTC. Protein product: CASSMVAGGLYEQYF.

The V gene is TRBV19, the J gene TRBJ2-7, with a weak D call TRBD1 (7 bases). This CDR3 comprises 13 residues. Between the trimmed V and J ends, which lost 5 bases and 5 bases, there was a span of 13 bases. CDR1 LNHDA and CDR2 SQIVND come from the germline V gene (reference sequence). CDR3: CASSGAGGNEQYF. The CDR3 DNA reads as TGTGCCAGTAGTGGGGCAGGGGGGAACGAGCAGTACTTC.

This chain connects TRBV6-1 to TRBJ1-6; D remains unclear. CDR1 MNHNS and CDR2 SASEGT come from the germline V gene. Trimming took 3 bases from V and 9 from J, leaving 15 bases between them. This CDR3 spans 15 amino acids. The CDR3 spells CASSELGREASPLHF. The CDR3 DNA sequence: TGTGCCAGCAGTGAGTTGGGCCGGGAAGCTTCACCCCTCCACTTT.

This chain connects TRBV18 to TRBJ1-1; D is perhaps TRBD1 (5 bases). CDR3 length equals 16 residues. V lost 6 bases and J lost 1, with 18 bases in between. Germline values: CDR1 KGHSH, CDR2 LQKENI. CDR3: CASSPILQGSNTEAFF. CDR3 coding DNA: TGTGCCAGCTCCCCTATTCTTCAGGGATCGAACACTGAAGCTTTCTTT. The entire variable domain, with the rest obtained from reference TRBV18 and TRBJ1-1, is as follows: NAGVMQNPRHLVRRRGQEARLRCSPMKGHSHVYWYRQLPEEGLKFMVYLQKENIIDESGMPKERFSAEFPKEGPSILRIQQVVRGDSAAYFCASSPILQGSNTEAFFGQGTRLTVV.